This T cell receptor (beta chain) derives from a study of T-cell memory formation after mild COVID-19. TCRdb processed the 5' RACE reads anew with MiXCR; each CDR3 protein has one entry. The table includes 450,000 to 650,000 distinct CDR3 sequences, 20% detected once. There are a few counts of this clonotype. The germline V and J ends were trimmed by 6 bases and 4 bases, with 14 bases remaining between them. The CDR3 is made up of 14 amino acids. The germline V gene has CDR1 SGHVS and CDR2 FQNEAQ. The sequenced sample consisted of PBMCs or a T cell subset sorted from them (not recorded which). The TCR was taken from an adult woman who had mild COVID-19 (a few samples of this study predate the infection). Cell type and time point are not known. This rearrangement joins TRBV7-8 to TRBJ2-3; weak D call: TRBD2 (6 bases). CDR3 sequence (DNA): TGTGCCAGCAGAATGGGGCCTAGCGCAGATACGCAGTATTTT. Translated, it gives CASRMGPSADTQYF. Full variable domain (missing parts from reference TRBV7-8 and TRBJ2-3): GAGVSQSPRYKVAKRGQDVALRCDPISGHVSLFWYQQALGQGPEFLTYFQNEAQLDKSGLPSDRFFAERPEGSVSTLKIQRTQQEDSAVYLCASRMGPSADTQYFGPGTRLTVL.